This TCR beta chain was obtained from a study of T cell responses to AZD1222 COVID-19 vaccine. Note on this clone: Antigen specificity is unknown.

This table comes from immunoSEQ multiplex PCR, and its TCRdb copy is limited to in-frame clones, with some not included. There are about 110,000 clones in the sample; about 82% occur only once, and about 3% lies in the top ten. General study points: Repertoires in all cases were sampled only once the peak T cell response had passed. Females outnumbered males among donors, who were mostly white British; clonal diversity was possibly underestimated. Targeting of unmutated variant regions was reportedly seen in nearly half of spike-specific TCRs. The CD4 TCRs associated with vaccination extended across spike and predominated at 160-218 and 743-854.

This sequence was found in an adult in good health. Source: peripheral blood, taken on day 0 of AZD1222 vaccination.

The CDR3 here is CASSYGRTNEKLFF. CDR3 coding DNA: TGTGCCAGCAGTTATGGCCGGACTAATGAAAAACTGTTTTTT. V is TRBV6-5 and J is TRBJ1-4, with D unresolved. V shed 3 bases and J shed 2 bases, with 7 bases lying between them. The CDR3 covers 14 residues. Germline V CDR1 and CDR2: MNHEY, SVGAGI.